This T cell receptor (beta chain) appears in the sequencing data of a study of response to subunit inactivated influenza vaccine. MiXCR, applied by TCRdb to the RT-PCR reads, yields one record per CDR3 protein. The sample gives roughly 540,000 distinct CDR3 sequences, approximately 22% of which show up once; around 2.8% is in the top ten. The CDR3 loop spans 16 amino acids. V dropped 2 bases and J dropped 5 bases, with 17 bases sitting between them. Germline values: CDR1 LGHDT, CDR2 YNNKEL (reference sequence). These data were also filed under a second study, of T cells expressing NK-cell markers. From that second work: UMI-tagged 5'RACE template switching yielded the TCR beta cDNA. Nothing established the HCMV specificity of expanded NKG2C+ T cell clones.

The receptor was derived from a man aged 50-59 years who received an inactivated influenza vaccine. The V call is TRBV3-1, the J call TRBJ2-3; possibly TRBD2 for D (6 bases). The material sequenced was CD4+ T cells sorted from PBMCs, taken less than 13 days after vaccination. CDR3 sequence (DNA): TGTGCCAGCAGCCAAAGATCGCGGCCCGGGGGAGATACGCAGTATTTT. Protein sequence: CASSQRSRPGGDTQYF.